The 11 T cell receptor beta chains reported below all come from one sample, sequenced in a study of blood T cell repertoires in COVID-19. Data came from immunoSEQ multiplex PCR; TCRdb stores just in-frame clones and leaves some out. The sample holds 150,000 to 180,000 clones, roughly 78% seen once. The sample comprised peripheral blood. The receptor source for this set is a man older than 75 with acute or convalescent COVID-19.

The chain is built from TRBV7-2 and TRBJ2-7; 7 nucleotides match TRBD2. The germline CDR1 and CDR2 sequences are SGHTA and FQGNSA. The CDR3 has 16 residues. After removal of 5 bases from V and 7 bases from J, the junction contained 17 bases not matched to a gene. The CDR3 loop reads CASSPFAGGGGREQYF. CDR3 DNA sequence: TGTGCCAGCAGCCCCTTTGCGGGCGGGGGAGGGAGGGAGCAGTACTTC.

This clone appeared a few times. V gene TRBV4-3 combines with J gene TRBJ1-5; the D gene is possibly TRBD1 (6 bases). V lost 0 bases to trimming and J lost 4 bases, with 13 bases between them. From germline, CDR1 is LGHNA and CDR2 YSLEER. The CDR3 is 16 residues long. The CDR3 is CASSQDPQGDNQPQHF. The CDR3, as DNA: TGCGCCAGCAGCCAAGATCCACAGGGAGATAATCAGCCCCAGCATTTT.

The genes are TRBV19 and TRBJ1-2; TRBD1 matches at 9 bases. The CDR3 spans 14 residues. J lost 6 bases, V lost 3 bases, and 5 bases had no gene match. Germline CDR1 LNHDA, CDR2 SQIVND (reference sequence). The CDR3 here is CASSIQDRGHGYTF. Written as DNA, the CDR3 is TGTGCCAGTAGTATCCAGGACAGGGGCCATGGCTACACCTTC.

This clone was detected many times. The chain recombines TRBV7-9 with TRBJ1-2, with D possibly matching TRBD1 (5 bases). CDR1 and CDR2 from the germline V gene are SEHNR and FQNEAQ (reference sequence). The CDR3 is made up of 14 amino acids. V lost 5 bases to trimming and J lost 4 bases, with 14 bases between them. CDR3 sequence: CASSPLGGSYGYTF. Written as DNA, the CDR3 is TGTGCCAGCAGCCCTCTGGGGGGTAGCTATGGCTACACCTTC.

This clone occurred once. The J gene is TRBJ2-3, the V gene TRBV6-5; 7 bases are a match to TRBD2. With 6 bases clipped from V and 1 base from J, the junction kept 4 bases outside the gene matches. The CDR3 consists of 14 residues. The germline V gene has CDR1 MNHEY and CDR2 SVGAGI. Here the CDR3 reads CASSERGGTDTQYF. The CDR3 nucleotides are TGTGCCAGCAGCGAGCGGGGAGGCACAGATACGCAGTATTTT.

This clone was seen a few times. This rearrangement joins TRBV19 to TRBJ2-3; TRBD2 might be the D (5 bases). CDR1 and CDR2 (germline): LNHDA, SQIVND (reference sequence). V gave up 5 bases and J gave up 1 base, with 7 bases separating them. There are 13 residues in the CDR3. CDR3 nucleotide sequence: TGTGCCAGTAGTTGGCGGGGCACAGATACGCAGTATTTT. Translated, it gives CASSWRGTDTQYF.

This clone was found a few times. The chain links TRBV6-5 to TRBJ2-3; D is perhaps TRBD2 (6 bases). Deletions cut 9 bases from V and 10 bases from J, with 17 bases between. Looked up from germline, CDR1 is MNHEY and CDR2 is SVGAGI. CDR3 length equals 12 residues. DNA of the CDR3: TGTGCCAGAAGTCCGGGGGTCGCGGCGCAGTATTTT. As protein: CARSPGVAAQYF.

J is TRBJ1-1 and V is TRBV3-1 (or the pseudogene TRBV3-2); no clear D. Germline-derived CDR1 and CDR2 are LGHDT and YNNKEL (reference sequence). V was pared by 4 bases and J by 1 base, with 7 bases between. The CDR3 runs to 13 residues. Here the CDR3 reads CASSPAGNTEAFF. The CDR3 DNA reads TGTGCCAGCAGCCCCGCGGGGAACACTGAAGCTTTCTTT.

The CDR3 sequence: CATSDFKGENSYNEQFF. The CDR3 bases are TGTGCCACCAGTGATTTTAAGGGGGAGAACTCCTACAATGAGCAGTTCTTC. The chain employs TRBV24-1 and TRBJ2-1, with D maybe TRBD1 (6 bases). Germline V CDR1 and CDR2: KGHDR, SFDVKD. The length of the CDR3 is 17 residues. V gave up 1 base and J gave up 0 bases, with 12 bases separating them.

In this sample, this clone turned up a few times. V is TRBV3-1 (or the pseudogene TRBV3-2) and J is TRBJ1-1; TRBD1 matches 9 bases. Germline V gene sequence: CDR1 LGHDT, CDR2 YNNKEL (reference sequence). The CDR3 length is 18 residues. Losses at the gene ends were 0 bases for V and 5 bases for J; bases not matched to a gene: 13. The CDR3: CASSQDRVGTGLRTEAFF. The CDR3 DNA reads as TGTGCCAGCAGCCAAGACCGTGTTGGGACAGGGTTGAGAACTGAAGCTTTCTTT.

V gene TRBV6-1 combines with J gene TRBJ2-7; 8 bases align to TRBD2. V lost 1 base, J lost 7 bases, and 6 bases stayed unmatched. CDR1 is MNHNS, CDR2 SASEGT, per germline. The CDR3 is made up of 14 amino acids. CDR3: CASSEVDGGAEQYV. The CDR3 nucleotides are TGTGCCAGCAGTGAAGTTGACGGGGGGGCGGAGCAGTACGTC.